This T cell receptor (beta chain) was profiled in a study of blood T cell repertoires in COVID-19. Study information: The United States, Italy and Spain were the sources of the acute and convalescent COVID-19 samples.

This clone came up a few times. Germline is not matched at one junction end, which may reflect a read error. Patients from Seattle were sampled longitudinally, starting during active infection. In the source study's methods: Quantification of nucleated cells was approximated via reference gene primer amplification. The protocol was immunoSEQ multiplex PCR, while the TCRdb copy is restricted to in-frame clones and leaves out a portion. For V, J and clone size, that table is used; D and trimming come from the DNA. The data show fewer than 95,000 clones, 74% seen once. There are 13 residues in the CDR3. Germline-derived CDR1 and CDR2 are MNHEY and SMNVEV (reference sequence).

The receptor comes from a man aged 70-80 years with COVID-19, enrolled during active disease. Sequences were obtained from peripheral blood. The V gene is TRBV27, the J gene TRBJ2-7, with 10 nucleotides matching TRBD1. The CDR3 coding sequence is TGTGCCAGCAGTTCAACCGGGACAGGGGCTTGGCACTTC. Protein product: CASSSTGTGAWHF.